The clone carrying this T cell receptor beta chain turned up a few times. Its antigen is not identified. The genes are named according to mouse. The CDR3 extends 4 residues past the end of the read, so its final part is completed from the germline J gene. These data are taken from a study of CD8+ T cells in alopecia areata. Study in general: C3H/HeJ donors aged about 6-12 months with spontaneous alopecia supplied skin grafted onto approximately 6-11-week-old female C3H/HeJ mice.

The ends lost 5 bases at V and 2 bases at J; junction bases unmatched: 2. Germline V CDR1 and CDR2: NNHNN, SYGAGS (reference sequence). This CDR3 has 13 residues. Study findings and constraints: Lesional tissue from the scalp (especially in alopecia totalis/universalis) showed higher clonality than normal scalp. Mouse data revealed clearer TCR sharing than patient data did, a gap possibly tied to HLA.

Investigators isolated RNA and reverse transcribed it into cDNA to act as the sequencing template. Only in-frame clones appear in the TCRdb table, and some are missing; sequencing was by immunoSEQ multiplex PCR. Listed for the sample are about 110,000 clones, none seen a single time. The sequenced sample consisted of lesional skin. V is TRBV13-2 and J is TRBJ2-3; 7 bases align to TRBD2. The sequence was obtained from a C3H/HeJ mouse with alopecia areata. For this mouse line, the MHC haplotype is H2-k. This CDR3 is CASGDWAAETLYF. CDR3 DNA, as far as it was read: TGTGCCAGCGGAGACTGGGCTGCAGAA.